The 20 T cell receptor beta chains listed next were all sequenced from one sample in a study of cytomegalovirus exposure and HLA in healthy donors. Researchers ran the PCR with 60 Vbeta and 13 Jbeta primers. TCRdb keeps only in-frame clones here, not all; method: immunoSEQ multiplex PCR. This sample yields about 100,000 clones, of which roughly 85% are seen a single time; approximately 5% belongs to the top ten. Sequences were obtained from PBMCs. These receptors all stem from a man aged 60 to 75 in good health and CMV-seropositive.

The chain combines TRBV7-6 with TRBJ1-4; 12 nucleotides line up with TRBD1. The CDR3 runs to 16 residues. V lost 1 base to trimming and J lost 8 bases; unmatched junction nucleotides: 5. CDR1 and CDR2 from the germline V gene are SGHVS and FNYEAQ. CDR3: CASSLGGTGGREKLFF. In DNA form, the CDR3 reads TGTGCCAGCAGCTTAGGAGGGACAGGGGGCAGGGAAAAACTGTTTTTT.

CDR3 nucleotide sequence: TGTGCCAGTAGCCGGGGTTCCAGGGGTGGAAACACCATATATTTT. It yields the protein CASSRGSRGGNTIYF. This chain uses TRBV19 with TRBJ1-3; possible D gene TRBD1, 6 bases. Germline V lookup: CDR1 LNHDA, CDR2 SQIVND (reference sequence). This CDR3 contains 15 residues. V gave up 6 bases and J gave up 3 bases, with 15 bases separating them.

V gene TRBV29-1 combines with J gene TRBJ1-2; weak D call: TRBD1 (6 bases). Germline CDR1 reads SQVTM; CDR2 reads ANQGSEA. V shed 4 bases and J shed 8 bases, with 17 bases lying between them. The CDR3 runs to 13 residues. The CDR3 bases are TGCAGCGTTGTGACGAGGGGGGGTCAAGGCTACACCTTC. Translating it yields CSVVTRGGQGYTF.

This clone was seen a handful of times. V gene TRBV30 combines with J gene TRBJ2-2; weak D call: TRBD2 (6 bases). The germline gives CDR1 GTSNPN, CDR2 SVGIG (reference sequence). Deletions cut 5 bases from V and 2 bases from J, with 21 bases between. The CDR3 length is 17 residues. The DNA for the CDR3 is TGTGCCTGGGGGGGGTGGAGCCCGGAGGGTAACACCGGGGAGCTGTTTTTT. Protein sequence: CAWGGWSPEGNTGELFF.

This chain uses TRBV6-1 with TRBJ2-2, with 7 bases fitting TRBD1. The CDR3 is 15 amino acids. V lost 7 bases and J lost 1; bases outside the gene matches: 6. CDR1 and CDR2 from the germline V gene are MNHNS and SASEGT. Here the CDR3 DNA reads TGTGCCAGCAAGATGGGACAGATGAACACCGGGGAGCTGTTTTTT. This encodes CASKMGQMNTGELFF.

The chain has TRBV10-1 and TRBJ2-2, with 10 bases lining up with TRBD2. This CDR3 has 16 residues. Germline CDR1 is WNHNN and CDR2 is SYGVQD (reference sequence). Trimming removed 3 bases from V and 6 bases from J; junction bases left unmatched: 7. Here the CDR3 reads CASSEWSAGGPGELFF. The CDR3 DNA follows: TGCGCCAGCAGTGAATGGTCAGCGGGGGGGCCCGGGGAGCTGTTTTTT.

The rearrangement uses TRBV2 and TRBJ2-1; 10 bases agree with TRBD2. Germline CDR1 is SNHLY and CDR2 is FYNNEI. Losses at the gene ends were 10 bases for V and 3 bases for J; bases not matched to a gene: 9. The CDR3 length is 15 residues. The CDR3 nucleotides are TGTGCCACCTCGCGTAGCGGGGGGAGCTACAATGAGCAGTTCTTC. Translating gives CATSRSGGSYNEQFF.

This chain connects TRBV19 to TRBJ1-5, with D perhaps matching TRBD1 (5 bases). The V end was cut by 0 bases, the J end by 3 bases, with 15 bases between. Germline-derived CDR1 and CDR2 are LNHDA and SQIVND (reference sequence). The CDR3 spans 17 residues. CDR3 loop: CASSIEPAGVINQPQHF. The CDR3 region has the DNA TGTGCCAGTAGTATAGAACCGGCGGGGGTTATCAATCAGCCCCAGCATTTT.

DNA of the CDR3: TGTGCCAGCTCACCAGGGGGACAGGGGAATCAGCCCCAGCATTTT. Translated, it gives CASSPGGQGNQPQHF. V gene TRBV18 combines with J gene TRBJ1-5, with 10 bases matching TRBD1. The CDR3 spans 15 residues. V lost 2 bases and J lost 4; bases outside the gene matches: 2. CDR1 and CDR2 from the germline V gene are KGHSH and LQKENI.

The chain is built from TRBV2 and TRBJ2-1; the D gene is possibly TRBD2 (5 bases). This CDR3 contains 11 residues. Trimming stripped 10 bases from V and 8 bases from J, with 12 bases between. Germline V gene lookup returns CDR1 SNHLY and CDR2 FYNNEI. The CDR3: CAIGLRYEQFF. CDR3 DNA: TGTGCCATCGGACTGAGGTATGAGCAGTTCTTC.

CDR3 sequence: CASSPKHPAGGFTGELFF. DNA for the CDR3: TGTGCCAGCTCACCTAAGCACCCAGCGGGGGGATTCACCGGGGAGCTGTTTTTT. The J gene is TRBJ2-2, the V gene TRBV18, with 9 bases that match TRBD2. The CDR3 covers 18 residues. Germline V gene sequence: CDR1 KGHSH, CDR2 LQKENI. V shed 3 bases and J 4 bases; nucleotides not matched to a gene: 12.

This sequence joins TRBV28 and TRBJ2-2, with unresolved D. The V end was cut by 3 bases, the J end by 10 bases, with 18 bases between. Germline assignment: CDR1 MDHEN and CDR2 SYDVKM. The CDR3 consists of 15 residues. The CDR3 loop reads CASSLRRVVEEELFF. CDR3 nucleotides: TGTGCCAGCAGTTTGCGCCGGGTGGTTGAAGAGGAGCTGTTTTTT.

The rearrangement uses TRBV2 and TRBJ2-5; 8 bases match TRBD1. The J call may be mistaken, given a closer DNA end match to TRBJ2-7. The CDR3 consists of 16 residues. Looked up from germline, CDR1 is SNHLY and CDR2 is FYNNEI. The CDR3 bases are TGTGCCAGCCAACAAAGTAGGACAGGGAGGACCTACGAGCAGTACTTC. Its translation is CASQQSRTGRTYEQYF.

The rearrangement uses TRBV18 and TRBJ2-5; D is perhaps TRBD1 (6 bases). V lost 2 bases, J lost 2 bases, and 15 bases lay in between. CDR3 length: 16 residues. Germline V gene data show CDR1 as KGHSH and CDR2 as LQKENI. CDR3 amino acids: CASSPGDKAIQETQYF. CDR3 sequence (DNA): TGTGCCAGCTCACCAGGGGACAAAGCAATTCAAGAGACCCAGTACTTC. Together with reference TRBV18 and TRBJ2-5, the CDR3 gives the full variable domain: NAGVMQNPRHLVRRRGQEARLRCSPMKGHSHVYWYRQLPEEGLKFMVYLQKENIIDESGMPKERFSAEFPKEGPSILRIQQVVRGDSAAYFCASSPGDKAIQETQYFGPGTRLLVL.

The rearrangement uses TRBV29-1 and TRBJ2-7; TRBD2 might be the D (5 bases). The CDR3 loop spans 13 amino acids. V lost 0 bases to trimming and J lost 4 bases, with 10 bases between them. Germline loops: CDR1 SQVTM, CDR2 ANQGSEA. The CDR3 DNA is TGCAGCGTTGAAGAAGTAGCGACGTACGAGCAGTACTTC. Translating gives CSVEEVATYEQYF.

The chain uses TRBV28 and TRBJ2-7; 7 nucleotides line up with TRBD1. Germline CDR1 MDHEN, CDR2 SYDVKM. J was trimmed by 1 base and V by 5 bases; bases with no gene match: 5. The CDR3 has 14 residues. CDR3 coding DNA: TGTGCCAGCAGTCCCCCGGGACAGTCCTACGAGCAGTACTTC. Translated: CASSPPGQSYEQYF.

J is TRBJ2-5 and V is TRBV2; 10 nucleotides agree with TRBD1. The J call is uncertain, as TRBJ2-7 better fits the DNA end. This CDR3 region has 13 residues. Germline assignment: CDR1 SNHLY and CDR2 FYNNEI. CDR3 sequence (DNA): TGTGCCAGCAGGGGGGACAGGGGTCTCGAGCAGTACTTC. This codes for CASRGDRGLEQYF.

This clone was seen a few times. The chain has TRBV6-1 and TRBJ1-4, with a weak D call TRBD1 (6 bases). Trimming cost V 5 bases and J 4 bases, with 11 bases left between them. The CDR3 has 14 residues. CDR1 and CDR2 (germline): MNHNS, SASEGT. In DNA, the CDR3 is TGTGCCAGCAGTTCGGGACAAAATAATGAAAAACTGTTTTTT. Translated, it gives CASSSGQNNEKLFF.

The chain recombines TRBV19 with TRBJ1-5; no clear D. This CDR3 has 15 residues. CDR1 is LNHDA and CDR2 is SQIVND in the germline V gene (reference sequence). The germline V and J ends were trimmed by 0 bases and 0 bases, with 6 bases remaining between them. CDR3 in DNA: TGTGCCAGTAGTATAGACGGGAATAGCAATCAGCCCCAGCATTTT. This codes for CASSIDGNSNQPQHF.

This rearrangement joins TRBV19 to TRBJ1-5; TRBD1 matches at 8 bases. V lost 8 bases, J lost 6 bases, and 21 bases stayed unmatched. The germline V gene encodes CDR1 LNHDA and CDR2 SQIVND (reference sequence). The CDR3 loop spans 18 amino acids. The DNA for the CDR3 is TGTGCCAGTTTTCTCGATTTGCGCCCGGGACAGGCTGTTCAGCCCCAGCATTTT. As protein: CASFLDLRPGQAVQPQHF.